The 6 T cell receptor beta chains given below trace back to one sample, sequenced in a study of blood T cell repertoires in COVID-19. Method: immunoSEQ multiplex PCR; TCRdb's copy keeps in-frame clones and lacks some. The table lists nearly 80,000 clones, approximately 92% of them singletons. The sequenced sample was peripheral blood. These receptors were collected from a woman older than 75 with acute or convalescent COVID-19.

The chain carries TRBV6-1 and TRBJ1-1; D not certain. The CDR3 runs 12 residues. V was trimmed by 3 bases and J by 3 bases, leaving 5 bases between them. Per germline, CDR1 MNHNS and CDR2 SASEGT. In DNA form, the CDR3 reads TGTGCCAGCAGTGATCAGTACACTGAAGCTTTCTTT. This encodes CASSDQYTEAFF.

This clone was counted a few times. CDR3 residues: CASSQEVAGSTDTQYF. DNA of the CDR3: TGCGCCAGCAGCCAAGAGGTAGCGGGGAGCACAGATACGCAGTATTTT. The chain recombines TRBV4-1 with TRBJ2-3, with 8 bases fitting TRBD2. The ends lost 0 bases at V and 0 bases at J; junction bases unmatched: 2. Germline CDR1 and CDR2: MGHRA and YSYEKL. This CDR3 spans 16 amino acids.

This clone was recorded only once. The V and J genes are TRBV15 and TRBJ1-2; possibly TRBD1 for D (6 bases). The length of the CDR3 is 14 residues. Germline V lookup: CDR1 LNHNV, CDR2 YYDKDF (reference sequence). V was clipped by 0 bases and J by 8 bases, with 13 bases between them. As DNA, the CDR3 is TGTGCCACCAGCAGAGATCGGGGGGCGCCGGGCTACACCTTC. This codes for CATSRDRGAPGYTF.

The CDR3 loop reads CASSATGEGNEQFF. The DNA of the CDR3 is TGTGCCAGCAGCGCGACAGGGGAGGGCAATGAGCAGTTCTTC. This sequence joins TRBV11-2 and TRBJ2-1; D may be TRBD1 (8 bases). Trimming pared 5 bases from V and 6 bases from J, leaving 14 bases between. This CDR3 has 14 amino acids. The germline gives CDR1 SGHAT, CDR2 FQNNGV.

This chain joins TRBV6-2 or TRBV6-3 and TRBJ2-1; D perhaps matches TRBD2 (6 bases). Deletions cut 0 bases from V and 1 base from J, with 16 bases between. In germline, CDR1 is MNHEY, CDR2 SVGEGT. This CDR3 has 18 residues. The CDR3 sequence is CASSYSSPLLASYNEQFF. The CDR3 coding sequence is TGTGCCAGCAGTTACTCGAGCCCTCTACTAGCTTCCTACAATGAGCAGTTCTTC.

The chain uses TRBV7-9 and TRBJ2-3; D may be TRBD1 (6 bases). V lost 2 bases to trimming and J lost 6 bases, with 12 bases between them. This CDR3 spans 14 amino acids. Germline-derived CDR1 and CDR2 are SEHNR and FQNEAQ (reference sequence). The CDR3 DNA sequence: TGTGCCAGCAGCTTATCTTCAGGGGCGGATACGCAGTATTTT. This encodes CASSLSSGADTQYF.